The 20 T cell receptor beta chains given below trace back to one sample, sequenced in a study of shared clonotypes between healthy human individuals. Repertoires were generated with immunoSEQ multiplex PCR, while TCRdb's copy carries only in-frame clones and drops some. Of about 2.4 million clones listed, roughly 93% are singletons. The specimen sequenced was naive CD4+ T cells from PBMCs. Subset in this sample: CD45RA+ positively selected. The receptor set was obtained from a man aged 18-30 years in good health. Some clones in this sample may be carry-over from other donors' samples.

Of note for this clone: In the same sample, other DNA sequences code for this CDR3. J is TRBJ2-5 and V is TRBV18; 9 bases map to TRBD1. CDR1 and CDR2 from the germline V gene are KGHSH and LQKENI. The V segment lost 3 bases and the J segment 5 bases; nucleotides outside the gene matches: 1. The CDR3 contains 13 residues. Written as DNA, the CDR3 is TGTGCCAGCTCACCTGGGACAGGGGAGACCCAGTACTTC. This sequence encodes CASSPGTGETQYF.

The CDR3 nucleotides read TGTGCCAGCAGGTCCCAGGTGGAGCCCCAGCATTTT. Translating gives CASRSQVEPQHF. V gene TRBV28 combines with J gene TRBJ1-5; D gene uncertain. The CDR3 is made up of 12 amino acids. CDR1 and CDR2 (germline): MDHEN, SYDVKM. V was pared by 6 bases and J by 8 bases, with 11 bases between.

The CDR3 region is CASSLLTGEKLFF. In DNA form, the CDR3 reads TGTGCCAGCAGTTTATTGACAGGGGAAAAACTGTTTTTT. V gene TRBV28 combines with J gene TRBJ1-4; 7 positions agree with TRBD1. Losses at the gene ends were 1 base for V and 8 bases for J; bases not matched to a gene: 1. Per germline, CDR1 MDHEN and CDR2 SYDVKM. This CDR3 has 13 residues.

The rearrangement links TRBV5-1 to TRBJ2-1; 11 bases match TRBD2. Germline V gene data show CDR1 as SGHRS and CDR2 as YFSETQ. CDR3 size: 19 residues. J gave up 0 bases and V 4 bases, and 12 bases lay outside the gene matches. The CDR3 nucleotides are TGCGCCAGCAGCCCCCGTGGTAGCGGGAGGGATAACTCCTACAATGAGCAGTTCTTC. This encodes CASSPRGSGRDNSYNEQFF.

The chain joins TRBV18 to TRBJ1-1; D is unclear. This CDR3 has 16 amino acids. Germline CDR1 is KGHSH and CDR2 is LQKENI. Trimming pared 4 bases from V and 3 bases from J, leaving 18 bases between. The CDR3 sequence is CASSRTPVPDDTEAFF. Written as DNA, the CDR3 is TGTGCCAGCTCACGAACTCCCGTCCCGGACGACACTGAAGCTTTCTTT.

V is TRBV28 and J is TRBJ1-2; TRBD1 matches 7 bases. The germline CDR1 and CDR2 sequences are MDHEN and SYDVKM. The CDR3 spans 14 residues. J lost 3 bases, V lost 6 bases, and 7 bases had no gene match. The CDR3 here is CASSTRTGDYGYTF. CDR3 DNA sequence: TGTGCCAGCAGCACGCGGACAGGAGACTATGGCTACACCTTC.

The chain uses TRBV5-1 and TRBJ1-1; TRBD1 is a possible D gene (5 bases). Germline V gene sequence: CDR1 SGHRS, CDR2 YFSETQ. The CDR3 spans 14 residues. V was trimmed by 2 bases and J by 2 bases, leaving 10 bases between them. In DNA form, the CDR3 reads TGCGCCAGCAGCTTTGTAGGGACCAACACTGAAGCTTTCTTT. It specifies CASSFVGTNTEAFF. The full variable domain, with the rest looked up from reference TRBV5-1 and TRBJ1-1, is KAGVTQTPRYLIKTRGQQVTLSCSPISGHRSVSWYQQTPGQGLQFLFEYFSETQRNKGNFPGRFSGRQFSNSRSEMNVSTLELGDSALYLCASSFVGTNTEAFFGQGTRLTVV.

This chain connects TRBV6-5 to TRBJ1-5; 7 positions agree with TRBD1. Germline values: CDR1 MNHEY, CDR2 SVGAGI. The ends lost 6 bases at V and 4 bases at J; junction bases unmatched: 9. The CDR3 covers 15 residues. This CDR3 is CASSRDRVRNQPQHF. DNA for the CDR3: TGTGCCAGCAGCCGCGACAGGGTTAGGAATCAGCCCCAGCATTTT.

V gene TRBV11-2 combines with J gene TRBJ2-7; the match to TRBD1 covers 8 bases. Germline values: CDR1 SGHAT, CDR2 FQNNGV. The junction had 5 bases not matched to a gene; V was cut back by 4 bases and J by 0 bases. CDR3 length: 15 amino acids. For the CDR3, the DNA is TGTGCCAGCAGCTCCTCCGACAGGGGCTCCTACGAGCAGTACTTC. It codes for CASSSSDRGSYEQYF.

This clone was counted only a few times. This same CDR3 is encoded by further DNA sequences in the sample. The rearrangement joins TRBV2 to TRBJ1-5; 7 bases map to TRBD1. Germline trimming cut 6 bases from V and 4 bases from J; bases unmatched to any gene: 0. CDR3 length: 12 amino acids. Germline V CDR1 and CDR2: SNHLY, FYNNEI. The DNA for the CDR3 is TGTGCCAGCAGGGACAGGAATCAGCCCCAGCATTTT. Protein product: CASRDRNQPQHF.

V and J are TRBV6-1 and TRBJ2-7; possibly TRBD1 for D (5 bases). Germline V gene data show CDR1 as MNHNS and CDR2 as SASEGT. The CDR3 runs to 14 residues. Trimming left V 2 bases short and J 3 bases short, with 11 bases between. The CDR3 DNA reads as TGTGCCAGCAGTGAATCGGCCAGGGACTACGAGCAGTACTTC. Protein: CASSESARDYEQYF.

The V and J genes are TRBV5-1 and TRBJ1-1; D perhaps matches TRBD1 (5 bases). CDR1 and CDR2 (germline): SGHRS, YFSETQ. This CDR3 is built from 13 residues. V lost 2 bases and J lost 4, with 9 bases in between. In DNA, the CDR3 is TGCGCCAGCAGCTTTCCGGGGGTCACTGAAGCTTTCTTT. Its protein is CASSFPGVTEAFF.

The rearrangement uses TRBV4-1 and TRBJ2-1, with D possibly matching TRBD1 (6 bases). The CDR3 consists of 13 residues. The germline V and J ends were trimmed by 11 bases and 2 bases, with 13 bases remaining between them. Germline V lookup: CDR1 MGHRA, CDR2 YSYEKL. The CDR3 sequence: CASAGTTYNEQFF. In nucleotides, the CDR3 is TGCGCCTCCGCCGGGACAACCTACAATGAGCAGTTCTTC.

The sample holds one count of this clone. The chain employs TRBV11-2 and TRBJ2-7; 7 positions match TRBD1. Germline CDR1 is SGHAT and CDR2 is FQNNGV. This CDR3 is 12 amino acids long. After removal of 10 bases from V and 3 bases from J, the junction contained 6 bases not matched to a gene. Here the CDR3 DNA reads TGTGCCACCTCAAGACAGGGCTACGAGCAGTACTTC. Protein product: CATSRQGYEQYF.

This clone was seen only a few times. This CDR3 reads CASSPTGFKPEAFF. The CDR3 DNA reads TGTGCCAGCTCACCAACAGGATTTAAGCCTGAAGCTTTCTTT. J is TRBJ1-1 and V is TRBV18; D might be TRBD1 (5 bases). The CDR3 is made up of 14 amino acids. Per the germline V gene, CDR1 is KGHSH and CDR2 is LQKENI. Trimming shortened V by 2 bases and J by 6 bases, and 13 bases separated the two germline ends.

This chain links TRBV14 with TRBJ2-5, with 10 nucleotides matching TRBD2. V lost 4 bases and J lost 2; bases outside the gene matches: 10. The CDR3 extends over 17 amino acids. Germline V CDR1 and CDR2: SGHDN, FVKESK. DNA of the CDR3: TGTGCCAGCAGCCGATATACGACTAGCGGGCTACAAGAGACCCAGTACTTC. Translation gives CASSRYTTSGLQETQYF.

J is TRBJ2-1 and V is TRBV7-3; D ambiguous. Germline values: CDR1 SGHTA, CDR2 FQGTGA. V was shortened by 2 bases and J by 5 bases, with 7 bases between the two germline ends. This CDR3 has 13 residues. The CDR3 loop reads CASSLPPDNEQFF. The CDR3 DNA reads as TGTGCCAGCAGCTTACCTCCCGACAATGAGCAGTTCTTC.

The V gene is TRBV7-2, the J gene TRBJ2-7, with 10 bases identical to TRBD1. V shed 6 bases and J 8 bases; nucleotides not matched to a gene: 10. The CDR3 runs 14 residues. CDR1 SGHTA and CDR2 FQGNSA come from the germline V gene. CDR3 nucleotide sequence: TGTGCCAGCAGGGGACAGGGGATTGATTTTAAGCAGTACTTC. Translating it yields CASRGQGIDFKQYF.

The chain carries TRBV6-1 and TRBJ2-7; 8 nucleotides match TRBD1. V shed 6 bases, J shed 3 bases, and the junction held 10 bases outside the gene matches. Germline CDR1 is MNHNS and CDR2 is SASEGT. The CDR3 is 15 amino acids. This CDR3 reads CASSVDRGLLYEQYF. CDR3 DNA: TGTGCCAGCAGCGTAGACAGGGGCCTACTCTACGAGCAGTACTTC.

V gene TRBV5-4 combines with J gene TRBJ2-2, with 8 positions matching TRBD2. This CDR3 spans 18 amino acids. Germline CDR1 reads SGHNT; CDR2 reads YYREEE (reference sequence). Trimming cost V 0 bases and J 0 bases; bases outside gene matches: 7. DNA of the CDR3: TGTGCCAGCAGCTTGGGGACTAGCCGATTCCCGAACACCGGGGAGCTGTTTTTT. This codes for CASSLGTSRFPNTGELFF.